This T cell receptor beta chain was profiled in a study of CD8 T cells in ankylosing spondylitis. General study points: Made up of eight or nine highly homologous variants, a TCR beta motif appeared characteristic of ankylosing spondylitis blood. Both synovial fluid and blood in reactive arthritis had previously been reported to carry some motif variants.

This CDR3 is built from 12 residues. Deletions cut 5 bases from V and 3 bases from J, with 7 bases between. From germline, CDR1 is MNHNS and CDR2 SASEGT. Turning to this clonotype: The target antigen is unknown.

TCRdb itself ran the 5' RACE reads through MiXCR, one entry per CDR3 protein. The sample carries around 490,000 distinct CDR3 sequences, 5.3% recorded once. Sample: blood, either unsorted or a sorted T cell fraction (not recorded which). The clonotype comes from a male donor with ankylosing spondylitis. This chain joins TRBV6-1 and TRBJ1-1; D is undetermined. CDR3 DNA sequence: TGTGCCAGCAGTTCGGCAGACACTGAAGCTTTCTTT. It translates to CASSSADTEAFF.